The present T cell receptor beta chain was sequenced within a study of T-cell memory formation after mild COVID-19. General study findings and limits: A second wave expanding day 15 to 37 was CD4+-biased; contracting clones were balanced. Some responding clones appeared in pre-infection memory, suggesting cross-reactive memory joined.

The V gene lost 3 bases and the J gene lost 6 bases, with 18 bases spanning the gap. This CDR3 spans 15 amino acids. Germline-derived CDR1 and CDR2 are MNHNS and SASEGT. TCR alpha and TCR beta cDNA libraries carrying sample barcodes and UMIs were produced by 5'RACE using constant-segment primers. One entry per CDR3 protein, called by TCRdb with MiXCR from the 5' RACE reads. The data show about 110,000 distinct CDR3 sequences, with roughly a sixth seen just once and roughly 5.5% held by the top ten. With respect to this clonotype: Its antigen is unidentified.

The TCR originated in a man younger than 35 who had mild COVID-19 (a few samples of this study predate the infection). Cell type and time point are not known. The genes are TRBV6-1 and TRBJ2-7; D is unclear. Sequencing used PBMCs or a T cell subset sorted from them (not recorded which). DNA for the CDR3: TGTGCCAGCAGTGAGGTCGTCGGGCAAACATCCGAGCAGTACTTC. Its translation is CASSEVVGQTSEQYF.